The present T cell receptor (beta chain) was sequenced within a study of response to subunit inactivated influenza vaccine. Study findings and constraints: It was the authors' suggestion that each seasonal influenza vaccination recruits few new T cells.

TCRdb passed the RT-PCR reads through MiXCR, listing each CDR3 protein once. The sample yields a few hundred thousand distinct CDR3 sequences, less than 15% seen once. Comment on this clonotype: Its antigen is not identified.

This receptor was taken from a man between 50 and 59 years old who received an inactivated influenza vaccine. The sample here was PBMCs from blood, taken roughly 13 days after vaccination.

Written as DNA, the CDR3 is TGTGCCAGCAGTCAAGGACAGGGACCGTACTTC. Protein: CASSQGQGPYF. This chain links TRBV12-3 or TRBV12-4 with TRBJ2-7, with TRBD1 identical over 8 bases. The CDR3 sequence is 11 residues long. After removal of 5 bases from V and 12 bases from J, the junction contained 6 bases not matched to a gene.